This TCR beta chain was observed in a study of T cell repertoires in cytomegalovirus infection. Study overall: As its CMV epitopes, the study selected recently identified HLA-C-restricted and well-studied HLA-B-restricted targets. In public TCR beta signatures, there were indications of both CMV infection and matching HLA type. Whole-study findings and limits: Dominant in the ex vivo response were TCR beta clonotypes restricted by HLA-C and specific for CMV.

This clonotype appeared a few times. Its antigen is undetermined. V lost 6 bases, J lost 15 bases, and 15 bases lay in between. Germline V CDR1 and CDR2: MNHEY, SVGAGI. This CDR3 region has 11 residues. From the reads, TCRdb called clonotypes with MiXCR, one entry per CDR3 protein. The sample has fewer than 900,000 distinct CDR3 sequences, almost 30% seen once. The sequence was collected from a human donor in good health (CMV status not recorded). Some clones in this sample may be carry-over from other donors' samples. The sample in question was cultured CD8+ T cells from PBMCs, obtained from culture after CMV antigen stimulation. J is TRBJ2-1 and V is TRBV6-5; D remains unclear. CDR3 DNA: TGTGCCAGCAGCTACGGGCCCCAATGGTTCTTC. Translation gives CASSYGPQWFF.